This T cell receptor (beta chain) was found in a study of blood T cell repertoires in COVID-19. Some clones are missing from TCRdb's copy, which holds only in-frame ones; the method was immunoSEQ multiplex PCR. The data contain some 270,000 clones, more than 75% of them singletons. Germline V gives CDR1 MNHEY, CDR2 SMNVEV (reference sequence). Trimming cost V 8 bases and J 9 bases; bases outside gene matches: 9. CDR3 length: 12 residues. Sequenced input: peripheral blood. This receptor was identified in a woman of 80 years or more with COVID-19, enrolled during active disease. This chain joins TRBV27 and TRBJ1-1, with 7 bases that match TRBD1. CDR3 in amino acids: CASRSRGLQAFF. Here the CDR3 DNA reads TGTGCCAGCCGATCTAGGGGGCTGCAAGCTTTCTTT.